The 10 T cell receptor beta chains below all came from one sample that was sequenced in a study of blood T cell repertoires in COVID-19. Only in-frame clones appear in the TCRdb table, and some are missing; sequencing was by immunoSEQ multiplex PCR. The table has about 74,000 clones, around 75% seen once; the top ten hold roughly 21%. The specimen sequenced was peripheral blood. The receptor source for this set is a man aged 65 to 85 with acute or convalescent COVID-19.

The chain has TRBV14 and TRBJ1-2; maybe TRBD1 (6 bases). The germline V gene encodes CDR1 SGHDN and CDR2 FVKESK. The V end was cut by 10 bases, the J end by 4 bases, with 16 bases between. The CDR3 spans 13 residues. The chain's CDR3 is CATSTGRSYGYTF. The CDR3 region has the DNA TGTGCCACCTCGACAGGCAGGAGCTATGGCTACACCTTC.

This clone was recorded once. The DNA of the CDR3 is TGTGCCAGCAGCCATTACCAGAATGAGCAGTTCTTC. It codes for CASSHYQNEQFF. The gene calls are TRBV14 and TRBJ2-1; D gene ambiguous. CDR1 is SGHDN and CDR2 is FVKESK in the germline V gene. V was cut by 3 bases and J by 7 bases, with 7 bases left in between. The length of the CDR3 is 12 residues. The whole variable domain, filled in from reference TRBV14 and TRBJ2-1, reads EAGVTQFPSHSVIEKGQTVTLRCDPISGHDNLYWYRRVMGKEIKFLLHFVKESKQDESGMPNNRFLAERTGGTYSTLKVQPAELEDSGVYFCASSHYQNEQFFGPGTRLTVL.

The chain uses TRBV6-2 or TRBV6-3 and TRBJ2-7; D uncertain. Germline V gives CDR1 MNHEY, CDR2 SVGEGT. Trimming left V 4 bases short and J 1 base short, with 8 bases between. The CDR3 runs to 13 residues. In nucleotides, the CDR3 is TGTGCCAGCAGTTCTGAGATATCCTACGAGCAGTACTTC. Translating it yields CASSSEISYEQYF.

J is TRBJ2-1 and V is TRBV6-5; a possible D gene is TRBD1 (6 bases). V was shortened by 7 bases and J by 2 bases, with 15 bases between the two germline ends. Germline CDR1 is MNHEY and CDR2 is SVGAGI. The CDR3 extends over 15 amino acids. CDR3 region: CASNRNRVAYNEQFF. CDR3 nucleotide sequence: TGTGCCAGCAATAGAAACAGGGTAGCCTACAATGAGCAGTTCTTC.

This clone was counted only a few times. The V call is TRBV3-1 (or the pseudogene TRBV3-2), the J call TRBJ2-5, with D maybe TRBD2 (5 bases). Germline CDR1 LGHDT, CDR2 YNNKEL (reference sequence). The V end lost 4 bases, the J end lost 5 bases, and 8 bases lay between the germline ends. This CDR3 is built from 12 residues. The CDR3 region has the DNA TGTGCCAGCAGCCGAGTAGCGGAGACCCAGTACTTC. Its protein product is CASSRVAETQYF.

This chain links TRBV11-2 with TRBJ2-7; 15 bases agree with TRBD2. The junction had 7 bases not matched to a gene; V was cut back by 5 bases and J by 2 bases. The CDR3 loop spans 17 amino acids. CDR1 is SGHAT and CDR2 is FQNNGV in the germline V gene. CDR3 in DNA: TGTGCCAGCAGCCGAGGACTAGCGGGAGGGCCAACCTACGAGCAGTACTTC. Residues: CASSRGLAGGPTYEQYF.

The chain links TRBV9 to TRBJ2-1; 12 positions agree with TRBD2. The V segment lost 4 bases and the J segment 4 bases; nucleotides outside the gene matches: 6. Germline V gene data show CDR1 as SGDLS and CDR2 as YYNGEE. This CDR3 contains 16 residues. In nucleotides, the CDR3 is TGTGCCAGCAGCCTCACCGGACTAGCGGGGTACAATGAGCAGTTCTTC. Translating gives CASSLTGLAGYNEQFF.

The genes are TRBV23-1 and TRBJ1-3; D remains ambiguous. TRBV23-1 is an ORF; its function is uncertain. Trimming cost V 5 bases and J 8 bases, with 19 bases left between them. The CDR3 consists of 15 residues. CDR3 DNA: TGCGCCAGCAGTGTTGGAGTCTTTTTCGGGGACACCATATATTTT. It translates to CASSVGVFFGDTIYF.

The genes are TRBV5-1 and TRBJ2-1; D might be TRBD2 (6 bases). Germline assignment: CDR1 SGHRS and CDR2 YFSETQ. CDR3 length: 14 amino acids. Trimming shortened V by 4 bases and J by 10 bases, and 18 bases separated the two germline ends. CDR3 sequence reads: CASSSRDGRGEQFF. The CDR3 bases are TGCGCCAGCAGCAGTCGGGACGGGAGAGGAGAGCAGTTCTTC. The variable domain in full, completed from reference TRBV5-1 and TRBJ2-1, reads KAGVTQTPRYLIKTRGQQVTLSCSPISGHRSVSWYQQTPGQGLQFLFEYFSETQRNKGNFPGRFSGRQFSNSRSEMNVSTLELGDSALYLCASSSRDGRGEQFFGPGTRLTVL.

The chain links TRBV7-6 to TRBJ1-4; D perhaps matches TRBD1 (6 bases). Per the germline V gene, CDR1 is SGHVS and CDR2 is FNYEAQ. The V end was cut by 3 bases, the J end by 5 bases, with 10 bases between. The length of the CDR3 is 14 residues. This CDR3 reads CASSLGHGNEKLFF. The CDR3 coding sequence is TGTGCCAGCAGCTTGGGACACGGAAATGAAAAACTGTTTTTT.